The clone carrying this T cell receptor beta chain occurred a few times. The CDR3 covers 11 residues. V was shortened by 2 bases and J by 3 bases, with 1 base between the two germline ends. Germline V gene data show CDR1 as MGHDK and CDR2 as SYGVNS. The data derive from a study of OX40 agonist ivuxolimab in advanced cancers. Sequencing was performed with immunoSEQ multiplex PCR; in TCRdb, only in-frame clones are kept and a portion is missing. Of roughly 80,000 clones in the sample, 80% to 90% are singletons; the top ten hold 1.5% to 2%. Sequencing used CD4+ or CD8+ T cells sorted from blood, obtained in a trial of the OX40 agonist ivuxolimab. The source of this sequence is an adult with an advanced solid tumor such as melanoma, head and neck, liver or kidney cancer. The V gene is TRBV25-1, the J gene TRBJ2-5, with unresolved D. DNA for the CDR3: TGTGCCAGCAGTGAAAAAGAGACCCAGTACTTC. This gives the protein CASSEKETQYF.